The present entry profiles one T cell receptor (beta chain) with its context. Its antigen is not identified. The data originate from a study of STAT3 mutations in large granular lymphocyte leukemia. Overall study findings and caveats: Samples missed the first appearance of the clone. Every T-LGLL patient had at least one immunodominant TCRbeta clonotype. TCR clonotype switching after therapy occurred in about 30% of the 18 patients.

Profiled with immunoSEQ multiplex PCR; TCRdb holds only in-frame clones, not every one. Altogether around 10,000 clones are present, roughly 54% being singletons, with the ten largest covering about 9%. Germline CDR1 KGHSH, CDR2 LQKENI. This CDR3 has 16 residues. J was trimmed by 5 bases and V by 3 bases; bases with no gene match: 10. The clonotype was recovered from a boy under 18 with T-cell large granular lymphocyte leukemia. Some clones in this sample may be carry-over from other donors' samples. The sample taken for sequencing was peripheral blood mononuclear cells. The chain combines TRBV18 with TRBJ2-5; 9 bases agree with TRBD2. CDR3 residues: CASSPVLAGTGETQYF. CDR3 coding DNA: TGTGCCAGCTCACCTGTCCTAGCGGGGACCGGTGAGACCCAGTACTTC.